A selection of T cell receptor beta chains follows, all from one sample in a study of a mutant IDH1 vaccine in newly diagnosed glioma. TCRdb keeps only in-frame clones here, not all; method: immunoSEQ multiplex PCR. The table includes tens of thousands of clones, roughly 74% detected once. These receptors' antigens are unknown. The sequencing used PBMCs, collected from a glioma patient whose treatment included an IDH1 peptide vaccine. Receptors were obtained from a man in his forties or fifties with glioma. CDR3s include the opening cysteine and the closing phenylalanine or tryptophan. The D gene is left open where the match is weak. Only part of the rows carry a size: once, few, many, or a class if the clone is expanded.

V gene	CDR3 length	clone size	J gene	D gene	CDR3 DNA	CDR3 protein
TRBV30	15	-	TRBJ2-5	TRBD1	TGTGCCTGGAGTAGATGGGGACAGTACCAAGAGACCCAGTACTTC	CAWSRWGQYQETQYF
TRBV5-4	14	-	TRBJ2-7	TRBD2	TGTGCCAGCAGTCGAACAGGTCGGGGGGACGAGCAGTACTTC	CASSRTGRGDEQYF
TRBV7-2	15	once	TRBJ2-3	-	TGTGCCAGCAGCCCGACCGGCTCCGCGGGAAATACGCAGTATTTT	CASSPTGSAGNTQYF
TRBV6-5	14	-	TRBJ1-4	-	TGTGCCAGCAGCCGCTCAGGGGTCGGTGAAAAACTGTTTTTT	CASSRSGVGEKLFF
TRBV11-2	14	-	TRBJ2-3	-	TGTGCCAGCACCCAATCGATAGGTGGAGATACGCAGTATTTT	CASTQSIGGDTQYF
TRBV28	14	few	TRBJ1-5	-	TGTGCCAGCATGGGCAGGGGCCCTTGGCAGCCCCAGCATTTT	CASMGRGPWQPQHF
TRBV30	14	-	TRBJ1-4	-	TGTGCCTGGTCCGAGGGGGGAAGGGGTGAAAAACTGTTTTTT	CAWSEGGRGEKLFF
TRBV9	14	many	TRBJ2-7	TRBD1	TGTGCCAGCAGCTCCGGGACAGGGTACAACGAGCAGTACTTC	CASSSGTGYNEQYF
TRBV28	15	-	TRBJ2-2	TRBD1	TGTGCCAGCACCACCGGGACAGGGATGTCCGGGGAGCTGTTTTTT	CASTTGTGMSGELFF
TRBV5-4	17	-	TRBJ2-7	TRBD1	TGTGCCAGCAGCTTGGGCGGACAGGGGAAATGGCTCTACGAGCAGTACTTC	CASSLGGQGKWLYEQYF
TRBV9	15	-	TRBJ2-2	TRBD1	TGTGCCAGCAGCGGCGACAGGGCCCGGCCCGGGGAGCTGTTTTTT	CASSGDRARPGELFF
TRBV14	13	-	TRBJ1-2	-	TGTGCCAGCAGCCAAGCCTCCAGGGGCGGCTACACCTTC	CASSQASRGGYTF
TRBV10-1	14	-	TRBJ1-1	-	TGCGCCAGCAGTCAGCACGGGCCGAACACTGAAGCTTTCTTT	CASSQHGPNTEAFF
TRBV29-1	12	-	TRBJ2-2	-	TGCAGTGGAGGGGTGAACACCGGGGAGCTGTTTTTT	CSGGVNTGELFF
TRBV30	15	-	TRBJ2-3	-	TGTGCCTGGAGTCCCCTAGGGGGGGAGACAGATACGCAGTATTTT	CAWSPLGGETDTQYF
TRBV13	17	-	TRBJ1-3	-	TGTGCCAGCAGCACCCAACGGAGGGTCAGCTCTGGAAACACCATATATTTT	CASSTQRRVSSGNTIYF
TRBV5-4	16	-	TRBJ2-1	TRBD2	TGTGCCAGCAGCTTGAAGACTAGCGGGGGACACAATGAGCAGTTCTTC	CASSLKTSGGHNEQFF
TRBV14	18	-	TRBJ2-3	TRBD2	TGTGCCAGCAGCCAACAACGGGGTAGCGGGGTTAGCACAGATACGCAGTATTTT	CASSQQRGSGVSTDTQYF
TRBV28	16	-	TRBJ1-1	TRBD1	TGTGCCAGCAGTTTAACCCGACAGGGGGGGAACACTGAAGCTTTCTTT	CASSLTRQGGNTEAFF
TRBV28	14	-	TRBJ2-7	TRBD2	TGTGCCAGCAGGTCCCCGGGGGGTGGCTACGAGCAGTACTTC	CASRSPGGGYEQYF
TRBV30	14	-	TRBJ2-2	TRBD1	TGTGCCTGGAGGCCGGGACAGGCCACCGGGGAGCTGTTTTTT	CAWRPGQATGELFF
TRBV15	15	-	TRBJ2-3	-	TGTGCCACCAGCAGAAAGCGGGCCCTCACAGATACGCAGTATTTT	CATSRKRALTDTQYF
TRBV5-1	16	-	TRBJ1-1	-	TGCGCCAGCAGCCCGGGGGGGGATCTTGGGAACACTGAAGCTTTCTTT	CASSPGGDLGNTEAFF
TRBV7-9	14	-	TRBJ1-1	-	TGTGCCAGCAGCCCGGGTGAGGGTAACACTGAAGCTTTCTTT	CASSPGEGNTEAFF
TRBV5-1	16	-	TRBJ1-4	-	TGCGCCAGCAGCTCCTCATCATCCCGGACGGAGGAAAAACTGTTTTTT	CASSSSSSRTEEKLFF